This T cell receptor beta chain was obtained from a study of blood T cell repertoires in COVID-19. Study-level information: From T cells, B-cell-depleted T cells, or PBMCs came the material, which was cDNA or gDNA.

In the original analysis: Estimation of nucleated cell counts was performed using reference gene primer amplification. Libraries were prepared by immunoSEQ multiplex PCR; TCRdb keeps only in-frame clonotypes and omits some of them. V and J calls and clone size are copied from that table; D and trimming were computed from the DNA. The sample lists around 40,000 clones, 75% to 90% seen once, with about 22% in the top ten. The receptor's source is a man aged 50 to 59 with active COVID-19. Sequenced input: peripheral blood.

The CDR3 loop reads CASSQDPPDRAYNEQFF. In DNA, the CDR3 is TGTGCCAGCAGCCAAGATCCCCCGGACAGGGCCTACAATGAGCAGTTCTTC. The J gene is TRBJ2-1, the V gene TRBV4-2; TRBD1 matches at 8 bases. Germline lookup yields CDR1 LGHNA and CDR2 YNFKEQ. There are 17 residues in the CDR3. Trimming removed 0 bases from V and 2 bases from J; junction bases left unmatched: 6.